This T cell receptor beta chain was observed in a study of cytomegalovirus exposure and HLA in healthy donors. The PCR made use of 60 Vbeta and 13 Jbeta primers. Sequencing used immunoSEQ multiplex PCR; TCRdb keeps in-frame clones, though not all of them. The sample carries around 150,000 clones, 79% recorded once. Trimming cost V 10 bases and J 7 bases, with 7 bases left between them. This CDR3 is 10 amino acids long. Germline loops: CDR1 SEHNR, CDR2 FQNEAQ (reference sequence). The chain links TRBV7-9 to TRBJ2-2; D is possibly TRBD2 (5 bases). This TCR came from a man aged 45-65 years in good health and CMV-seropositive. Sequencing input: PBMCs. This CDR3 is CATGVGELFF. DNA for the CDR3: TGTGCCACCGGGGTCGGGGAGCTGTTTTTT.